Shown below are 25 T cell receptor beta chains from a single sample sequenced in a study of T cells in Graves' hyperthyroidism and ophthalmopathy. From RNA transcripts, TCR beta CDR3 regions were amplified. First-round RT-PCR of the TCR CDR3 relied on the HTBI primer set. In TCRdb, the multiplex PCR reads were re-called with MiXCR into one record per CDR3 protein. The sample has 450,000 to 500,000 distinct CDR3 sequences, approximately 22% seen once. Sequenced input: blood. The receptors shown here come from a woman in her 70s with Graves' ophthalmopathy.

This clonotype has just a few counts. The chain uses TRBV3-1 and TRBJ2-5; 9 positions agree with TRBD2. The CDR3 consists of 17 residues. Germline CDR1 reads LGHDT; CDR2 reads YNNKEL (reference sequence). With 0 bases clipped from V and 2 bases from J, the junction kept 7 bases outside the gene matches. CDR3 in amino acids: CASSQDLGLAGQETQYF. The CDR3 nucleotides read TGTGCCAGCAGCCAAGATTTGGGACTAGCAGGACAAGAGACCCAGTACTTC.

V gene TRBV9 combines with J gene TRBJ2-5; perhaps TRBD1 as D (6 bases). The V gene lost 0 bases and the J gene lost 2 bases, with 14 bases spanning the gap. Germline CDR1 reads SGDLS; CDR2 reads YYNGEE. This CDR3 has 16 amino acids. Here the CDR3 DNA reads TGTGCCAGCAGCGTAGGATCGACGAGGGGGCAAGAGACCCAGTACTTC. Its protein product is CASSVGSTRGQETQYF.

This clonotype appeared a few times. The rearrangement links TRBV7-9 to TRBJ2-1, with TRBD2 matching over 15 bases. The CDR3 length is 17 residues. The trim removed 4 bases at V and 7 bases at J, leaving 8 bases unmatched. The germline V gene has CDR1 SEHNR and CDR2 FQNEAQ (reference sequence). The CDR3 loop is CASSSILGLAGGNEQFF. Written as DNA, the CDR3 is TGTGCCAGCAGCTCTATTTTGGGACTAGCGGGAGGTAATGAGCAGTTCTTC.

This clonotype was counted ten times or more. V is TRBV12-3 or TRBV12-4 and J is TRBJ2-3, with a weak D call TRBD2 (5 bases). The CDR3 is made up of 14 amino acids. Trimming took 6 bases from V and 0 from J, leaving 10 bases between them. CDR3 DNA sequence: TGTGCCAGCAGATTTAGCGTTAGCACAGATACGCAGTATTTT. Its protein is CASRFSVSTDTQYF.

A few counts support this clonotype. The chain is built from TRBV20-1 and TRBJ2-4; possibly TRBD2 for D (6 bases). The length of the CDR3 is 14 residues. V shed 4 bases and J shed 0 bases, with 10 bases lying between them. From germline, CDR1 is DFQATT and CDR2 SNEGSKA (reference sequence). The CDR3 bases are TGCAGTGCTACGGGACTGCTAGCCAAAAACATTCAGTACTTC. Translation gives CSATGLLAKNIQYF.

This clonotype has just a few counts. The chain has TRBV6-1 and TRBJ2-3; 9 nucleotides align to TRBD1. CDR1 and CDR2 from the germline V gene are MNHNS and SASEGT. J lost 5 bases, V lost 6 bases, and 3 bases had no gene match. This CDR3 has 13 amino acids. CDR3 DNA: TGTGCCAGCAGGACAGGGGGTGGAGATACGCAGTATTTT. The encoded protein is CASRTGGGDTQYF.

This chain links TRBV6-1 with TRBJ2-2; D may correspond to TRBD1 or TRBD2 (7 bases each). The germline V gene encodes CDR1 MNHNS and CDR2 SASEGT. V dropped 8 bases and J dropped 6 bases, with 13 bases sitting between them. This CDR3 contains 13 residues. CDR3 in amino acids: CASRPGGAGELFF. For the CDR3, the DNA is TGTGCCAGCCGGCCAGGGGGGGCCGGGGAGCTGTTTTTT.

Ten or more counts support this clonotype. The J gene is TRBJ1-1, the V gene TRBV20-1; D is unresolved. This CDR3 region has 14 residues. V was trimmed by 1 base and J by 2 bases, leaving 11 bases between them. The germline CDR1 and CDR2 sequences are DFQATT and SNEGSKA (reference sequence). The CDR3 DNA reads TGCAGTGCTAGAGGTGGGCTTAGCAACACTGAAGCTTTCTTT. Protein sequence: CSARGGLSNTEAFF.

There are many counts of this clonotype. The chain links TRBV12-3 or TRBV12-4 to TRBJ1-1, with a weak D call TRBD1 (6 bases). The V end was cut by 6 bases, the J end by 2 bases, with 13 bases between. The CDR3 runs to 14 residues. The CDR3 reads CASRDTGFNTEAFF. CDR3 sequence (DNA): TGTGCCAGCAGAGACACAGGGTTCAACACTGAAGCTTTCTTT.

The J gene is TRBJ2-7, the V gene TRBV30; 9 nucleotides align to TRBD2. Germline values: CDR1 GTSNPN, CDR2 SVGIG (reference sequence). CDR3 length equals 14 residues. V trimming: 2 bases; J trimming: 4 bases; junction bases outside the gene matches: 6. The CDR3 DNA is TGTGCCTGGAGTTACAGAGCGGGAGGTTACGAGCAGTACTTC. This encodes CAWSYRAGGYEQYF.

Only a few counts were recorded for this clonotype. The V call is TRBV4-3, the J call TRBJ2-2; TRBD2 agrees at 7 bases. Germline lookup yields CDR1 LGHNA and CDR2 YSLEER. CDR3 length: 16 amino acids. V shed 2 bases, J shed 5 bases, and the junction held 8 bases outside the gene matches. The CDR3 loop reads CASSQRREGATGELFF. The CDR3 DNA sequence: TGCGCCAGCAGCCAAAGGAGGGAGGGCGCGACCGGGGAGCTGTTTTTT.

This chain joins TRBV7-2 and TRBJ1-5, with D uncertain. The CDR3 is made up of 15 amino acids. The V gene's germline CDR1 is SGHTA and CDR2 FQGNSA. With 0 bases removed from V and 5 bases from J, the gap between germline ends came to 11 bases. The CDR3 region has the DNA TGTGCCAGCAGCTTAGCGCTTAACACTTATCAGCCCCAGCATTTT. Its translation is CASSLALNTYQPQHF.

There are a few counts of this clonotype. The chain is built from TRBV30 and TRBJ1-4, with D hard to call. The CDR3 length is 12 residues. Germline assignment: CDR1 GTSNPN and CDR2 SVGIG (reference sequence). The V and J ends lost 4 bases and 6 bases respectively, with 9 bases between them. In nucleotides, the CDR3 is TGTGCCTGGACCAGATCCCATGAAAAACTGTTTTTT. This translates into CAWTRSHEKLFF.

The chain carries TRBV12-3 or TRBV12-4 and TRBJ2-7; 7 nucleotides match TRBD1. This CDR3 contains 14 residues. V lost 4 bases and J lost 3; bases outside the gene matches: 6. The CDR3: CASSYKWDSYEQYF. The CDR3 DNA follows: TGTGCCAGCAGTTATAAATGGGACAGCTACGAGCAGTACTTC.

The CDR3 bases are TGTGCCAGCAGCCCCTACGGGGGGAACGGTGAAGCTTTCTTT. Translating it yields CASSPYGGNGEAFF. The chain carries TRBV11-2 and TRBJ1-1; possible D gene TRBD1, 5 bases. Germline V gene sequence: CDR1 SGHAT, CDR2 FQNNGV. CDR3 length: 14 amino acids. Trimming took off 5 bases at V and 7 bases at J, with 17 bases between the two ends.

This rearrangement joins TRBV7-9 to TRBJ1-2; 9 bases match TRBD1. The length of the CDR3 is 14 residues. Per germline, CDR1 SEHNR and CDR2 FQNEAQ (reference sequence). V was pared by 6 bases and J by 8 bases, with 10 bases of the junction left unmatched. The CDR3 coding sequence is TGTGCCAGCAGATCACCACAGGGGGCGACGGGCTACACCTTC. Protein sequence: CASRSPQGATGYTF.

The sample holds many counts of this clonotype. The chain uses TRBV27 and TRBJ1-4, with D perhaps matching TRBD1 (6 bases). Germline CDR1 and CDR2: MNHEY and SMNVEV (reference sequence). CDR3 size: 14 residues. The ends were cut back, 7 bases at V and 8 bases at J, with 17 bases in the middle. CDR3 amino acids: CASNEAGAGEKLFF. The CDR3 bases are TGTGCCAGCAACGAAGCAGGGGCTGGGGAAAAACTGTTTTTT.

The chain employs TRBV10-1 and TRBJ1-5; TRBD1 is a possible D gene (6 bases). V was cut by 6 bases and J by 5 bases, with 23 bases left in between. The CDR3 loop spans 17 amino acids. CDR1 and CDR2 from the germline V gene are WNHNN and SYGVQD (reference sequence). Here the CDR3 DNA reads TGCGCCAGCAGCCACAAGGAAGGGGGGGCTCCCGATCAGCCCCAGCATTTT. Residues: CASSHKEGGAPDQPQHF.

The chain couples TRBV6-2 or TRBV6-3 to TRBJ1-4; D remains ambiguous. From germline, CDR1 is MNHEY and CDR2 SVGEGT. This CDR3 has 13 amino acids. V was trimmed by 6 bases and J by 4 bases, leaving 9 bases between them. As DNA, the CDR3 is TGTGCCAGCAGAATGGGAGATAATGAAAAACTGTTTTTT. As protein: CASRMGDNEKLFF.

This clonotype has just a few counts. The gene calls are TRBV12-3 or TRBV12-4 and TRBJ1-2, with a weak D call TRBD1 (5 bases). V shed 4 bases and J shed 3 bases, with 15 bases lying between them. The CDR3 is 15 amino acids. The CDR3 DNA is TGTGCCAGCAGTTACACTCTAGGGGTGGACTATGGCTACACCTTC. Amino acids: CASSYTLGVDYGYTF.

This clonotype appeared a few times. V gene TRBV6-2 or TRBV6-3 combines with J gene TRBJ2-3, with a weak D call TRBD2 (5 bases). The germline gives CDR1 MNHEY, CDR2 SVGEGT. The CDR3 is 15 residues long. V shed 2 bases and J shed 4 bases, with 13 bases lying between them. Here the CDR3 reads CASSYGGSEADTQYF. CDR3 nucleotide sequence: TGTGCCAGCAGTTACGGCGGTAGCGAAGCAGATACGCAGTATTTT.

This clonotype was recorded at least ten times. The rearrangement uses TRBV6-1 and TRBJ1-1; D is unclear. CDR3 length: 14 residues. Germline V gives CDR1 MNHNS, CDR2 SASEGT. The V end lost 5 bases, the J end lost 5 bases, and 15 bases lay between the germline ends. Written as DNA, the CDR3 is TGTGCCAGCAGTACCCTGGCGGGTTGGACTGAAGCTTTCTTT. Translated, it gives CASSTLAGWTEAFF.

The V and J genes are TRBV7-9 and TRBJ1-4; possible D gene TRBD1, 5 bases. The CDR3 has 15 residues. V gave up 4 bases and J gave up 0 bases, with 9 bases separating them. Looked up from germline, CDR1 is SEHNR and CDR2 is FQNEAQ (reference sequence). The CDR3 reads CASSSRDATNEKLFF. In DNA, the CDR3 is TGTGCCAGCAGCTCCAGGGATGCAACTAATGAAAAACTGTTTTTT.

The chain carries TRBV15 and TRBJ2-5, with D unresolved. Germline lookup yields CDR1 LNHNV and CDR2 YYDKDF (reference sequence). The ends were cut back, 0 bases at V and 1 base at J, with 6 bases in the middle. The CDR3 length is 14 residues. The CDR3 loop reads CATSRDTAQETQYF. CDR3 sequence (DNA): TGTGCCACCAGCAGAGACACAGCCCAAGAGACCCAGTACTTC. Combining the CDR3 with reference TRBV15 and TRBJ2-5 gives the whole variable domain DAMVIQNPRYQVTQFGKPVTLSCSQTLNHNVMYWYQQKSSQAPKLLFHYYDKDFNNEADTPDNFQSRRPNTSFCFLDIRSPGLGDTAMYLCATSRDTAQETQYFGPGTRLLVL.

This clonotype was observed a handful of times. The chain links TRBV6-1 to TRBJ2-2, with 8 positions matching TRBD1. V shed 6 bases and J 6 bases; nucleotides not matched to a gene: 6. The CDR3 is 14 residues long. In germline, CDR1 is MNHNS, CDR2 SASEGT. The CDR3, as DNA: TGTGCCAGCAGCCGGGGGACAGGTTCCGGGGAGCTGTTTTTT. This encodes CASSRGTGSGELFF.